One sample yielded the 3 T cell receptor beta chains listed below, sequenced in a study of spatial heterogeneity in lung cancer. Time point indicated: sample taken at primary tumor resection. MiXCR, run by TCRdb on the 5' RACE reads, gives a single entry per CDR3 protein. The sample consists of over 45,000 distinct CDR3 sequences, less than 5.5% of them appearing once. This material consisted of PBMCs, taken at surgery. The receptors derive from a male donor with early-stage non-small cell lung cancer.

The genes are TRBV19 and TRBJ2-2; TRBD2 matches at 10 bases. This CDR3 region has 15 residues. Germline CDR1 is LNHDA and CDR2 is SQIVND (reference sequence). Trimming took 10 bases from V and 5 from J; bases not matched to a gene: 10. CDR3 protein: CATLAGVGETGELFF. The CDR3 nucleotides are TGTGCCACCCTAGCGGGAGTAGGTGAAACCGGGGAGCTGTTTTTT.

The sample holds a few counts of this clonotype. This rearrangement joins TRBV25-1 to TRBJ1-1; the match to TRBD1 covers 7 bases. Germline loops: CDR1 MGHDK, CDR2 SYGVNS. The CDR3 runs to 16 residues. J lost 0 bases, V lost 4 bases, and 8 bases had no gene match. The CDR3 DNA sequence: TGTGCCAGCAGTGGGCTTACAGGGGCCTTGAACACTGAAGCTTTCTTT. This translates into CASSGLTGALNTEAFF. The complete variable domain, with remaining parts taken from reference TRBV25-1 and TRBJ1-1, reads EADIYQTPRYLVIGTGKKITLECSQTMGHDKMYWYQQDPGMELHLIHYSYGVNSTEKGDLSSESTVSRIRTEHFPLTLESARPSHTSQYLCASSGLTGALNTEAFFGQGTRLTVV.

This clonotype was seen ten or more times. The chain is built from TRBV6-6 and TRBJ2-7; D may be TRBD1 or TRBD2 (5 bases each). V lost 2 bases and J lost 2, with 10 bases in between. The CDR3 totals 14 residues. Germline CDR1 is MNHNY and CDR2 is SVGAGI (reference sequence). The CDR3 DNA sequence: TGTGCCAGCAGTTACCAGGGAGCCCCCTACGAGCAGTACTTC. This translates into CASSYQGAPYEQYF.